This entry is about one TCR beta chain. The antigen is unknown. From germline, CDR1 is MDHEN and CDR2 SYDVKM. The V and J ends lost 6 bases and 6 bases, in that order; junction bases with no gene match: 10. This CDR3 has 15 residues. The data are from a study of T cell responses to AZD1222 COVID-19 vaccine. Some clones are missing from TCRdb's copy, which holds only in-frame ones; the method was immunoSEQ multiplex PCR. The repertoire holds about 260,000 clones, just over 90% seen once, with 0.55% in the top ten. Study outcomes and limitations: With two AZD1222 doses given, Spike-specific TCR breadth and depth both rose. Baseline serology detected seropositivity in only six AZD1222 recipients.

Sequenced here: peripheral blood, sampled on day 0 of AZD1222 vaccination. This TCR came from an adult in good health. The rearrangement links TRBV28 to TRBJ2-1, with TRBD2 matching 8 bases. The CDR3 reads CASSSRGLVGNEQFF. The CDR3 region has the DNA TGTGCCAGCAGCTCCAGGGGACTAGTCGGCAATGAGCAGTTCTTC.